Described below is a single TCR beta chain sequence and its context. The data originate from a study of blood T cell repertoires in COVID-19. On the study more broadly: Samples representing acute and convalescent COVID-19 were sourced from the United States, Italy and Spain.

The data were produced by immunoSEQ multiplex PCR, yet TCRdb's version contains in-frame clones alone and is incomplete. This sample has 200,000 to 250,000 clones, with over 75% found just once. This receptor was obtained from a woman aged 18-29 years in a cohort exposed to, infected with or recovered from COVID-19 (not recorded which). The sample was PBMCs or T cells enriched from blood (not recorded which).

CDR3 coding DNA: TGTGCCAGCAGTTCCGCTCCGGGAGACTACGAGCAGTACTTC. Translated: CASSSAPGDYEQYF. This rearrangement joins TRBV27 to TRBJ2-7; D is perhaps TRBD2 (6 bases). Germline V gene lookup returns CDR1 MNHEY and CDR2 SMNVEV (reference sequence). The CDR3 is 14 residues long. Trimming removed 4 bases from V and 3 bases from J, with 13 bases in between.